The 21 T cell receptor beta chains listed next were all sequenced from one sample in a study of blood T cell repertoires in COVID-19. Sequencing used immunoSEQ multiplex PCR; TCRdb keeps in-frame clones, though not all of them. The table lists about 83,000 clones, more than 75% of them singletons. The sequenced material came from peripheral blood. All receptors derive from a man aged 45-60 years with active COVID-19.

There are a few counts of this clone. The CDR3 spells CANTREGVSNYGYTF. The CDR3 DNA reads TGTGCCAACACGAGAGAAGGGGTATCTAACTATGGCTACACCTTC. The chain is built from TRBV2 and TRBJ1-2; D perhaps matches TRBD1 (5 bases). Trimming stripped 10 bases from V and 0 bases from J, with 18 bases between. The CDR3 runs to 15 residues. Germline CDR1 SNHLY, CDR2 FYNNEI.

The chain uses TRBV5-1 and TRBJ2-5, with D tentatively TRBD1 (6 bases). The CDR3 runs to 14 residues. Trimming took 3 bases from V and 0 from J, leaving 9 bases between them. CDR1 and CDR2 from the germline V gene are SGHRS and YFSETQ. CDR3 DNA: TGCGCCAGCAGCTCTGGACAGCACCAAGAGACCCAGTACTTC. This sequence encodes CASSSGQHQETQYF. Full variable domain (rest looked up from reference TRBV5-1 and TRBJ2-5): KAGVTQTPRYLIKTRGQQVTLSCSPISGHRSVSWYQQTPGQGLQFLFEYFSETQRNKGNFPGRFSGRQFSNSRSEMNVSTLELGDSALYLCASSSGQHQETQYFGPGTRLLVL.

V and J are TRBV19 and TRBJ2-6; D gene uncertain. The V end was cut by 11 bases, the J end by 0 bases, with 8 bases between. The CDR3 is 13 amino acids. Germline assignment: CDR1 LNHDA and CDR2 SQIVND (reference sequence). The CDR3 is CAGRISGANVLTF. CDR3 DNA sequence: TGTGCCGGGCGAATCTCTGGGGCCAACGTCCTGACTTTC.

This chain connects TRBV14 to TRBJ2-7; 8 bases are shared with TRBD2. The V and J ends lost 4 bases and 2 bases, in that order; junction bases with no gene match: 7. The germline CDR1 and CDR2 sequences are SGHDN and FVKESK. The CDR3 has 15 residues. This CDR3 is CASSRAAGAPYEQYF. The DNA for the CDR3 is TGTGCCAGCAGCCGAGCAGCGGGGGCACCCTACGAGCAGTACTTC.

The chain links TRBV2 to TRBJ1-1; D is undetermined. CDR1 is SNHLY, CDR2 FYNNEI, per germline. This CDR3 is 11 amino acids long. V lost 6 bases and J 8 bases, leaving 10 bases between the germline ends. The CDR3 coding sequence is TGTGCCAGCAGGGAAATAACAGAAGCTTTCTTT. Translating it yields CASREITEAFF.

V is TRBV7-6 and J is TRBJ1-4; a possible D gene is TRBD1 (5 bases). The CDR3 is 17 residues long. V shed 5 bases and J shed 2 bases, with 18 bases lying between them. Per the germline V gene, CDR1 is SGHVS and CDR2 is FNYEAQ. CDR3 residues: CASSPAGGIRTNEKLFF. CDR3 bases: TGTGCCAGCAGCCCCGCCGGGGGGATTAGGACTAATGAAAAACTGTTTTTT.

This clone was detected only a few times. The chain recombines TRBV7-6 with TRBJ1-5; 7 bases fit TRBD1. CDR3 length: 15 residues. CDR1 and CDR2 (germline): SGHVS, FNYEAQ. Trimming removed 5 bases from V and 5 bases from J; junction bases left unmatched: 9. The CDR3 DNA is TGTGCCAGCAGCGCCATAACAGGGGTCGATCAGCCCCAGCATTTT. Its protein is CASSAITGVDQPQHF.

This chain connects TRBV7-3 to TRBJ2-3; D is possibly TRBD2 (5 bases). The CDR3 consists of 13 residues. The ends were cut back, 2 bases at V and 6 bases at J, with 9 bases in the middle. CDR1 and CDR2 from the germline V gene are SGHTA and FQGTGA. CDR3 protein: CASSLGLGDTQYF. DNA of the CDR3: TGTGCCAGCAGCTTAGGACTTGGGGATACGCAGTATTTT.

The chain couples TRBV19 to TRBJ2-4; 7 bases are a match to TRBD1. This CDR3 has 17 residues. Unmatched junction bases numbered 8, after V lost 3 bases and J lost 0 bases. Germline CDR1 is LNHDA and CDR2 is SQIVND (reference sequence). CDR3 loop: CASSIGDSLIAKNIQYF. CDR3 sequence (DNA): TGTGCCAGTAGTATTGGGGACAGCCTAATAGCCAAAAACATTCAGTACTTC.

This chain uses TRBV19 with TRBJ2-5; 14 bases agree with TRBD2. The CDR3 runs 17 residues. Germline-derived CDR1 and CDR2 are LNHDA and SQIVND (reference sequence). The V and J ends lost 1 base and 1 base, in that order; junction bases with no gene match: 2. In DNA, the CDR3 is TGTGCCAGTAGTATAGGCGGGACTAGCGGGGGCCAAGAGACCCAGTACTTC. Translating it yields CASSIGGTSGGQETQYF.

The genes are TRBV5-4 and TRBJ2-3; 7 nucleotides match TRBD2. This CDR3 comprises 16 residues. CDR1 is SGHNT, CDR2 YYREEE, per germline (reference sequence). J gave up 1 base and V 4 bases, and 9 bases lay outside the gene matches. In DNA, the CDR3 is TGTGCCAGCAGCCCGGTAGGACGGGGGGGCACAGATACGCAGTATTTT. It is translated as CASSPVGRGGTDTQYF.

This chain links TRBV7-9 with TRBJ1-4; the D gene is possibly TRBD1 (6 bases). V dropped 5 bases and J dropped 10 bases, with 17 bases sitting between them. Germline V lookup: CDR1 SEHNR, CDR2 FQNEAQ (reference sequence). The CDR3 is 14 residues long. CDR3 in amino acids: CASSATRGEGKLFF. For the CDR3, the DNA is TGTGCCAGCAGCGCCACCAGGGGAGAGGGAAAACTGTTTTTT.

The chain couples TRBV2 to TRBJ2-3, with a weak D call TRBD2 (6 bases). From germline, CDR1 is SNHLY and CDR2 FYNNEI. CDR3 size: 14 residues. The V gene lost 6 bases and the J gene lost 5 bases, with 15 bases spanning the gap. The CDR3 protein is CASSQEVGGDTQYF. CDR3 in DNA: TGTGCCAGCAGCCAAGAGGTGGGGGGAGATACGCAGTATTTT.

This chain connects TRBV4-3 to TRBJ2-2; 9 bases are a match to TRBD2. The CDR3 loop spans 17 amino acids. Per germline, CDR1 LGHNA and CDR2 YSLEER. After removal of 1 base from V and 5 bases from J, the junction contained 8 bases not matched to a gene. CDR3 nucleotide sequence: TGCGCCAGCAGCCAAGGGATACTAGCGGGCTCAACCGGGGAGCTGTTTTTT. Its translation: CASSQGILAGSTGELFF.

CDR3 coding DNA: TGTGCCAGCAGTTCCCGCAAATCCGGACGGGGGGAAAAACTGTTTTTT. This encodes CASSSRKSGRGEKLFF. The chain joins TRBV27 to TRBJ1-4, with D possibly matching TRBD1 (5 bases). Trimming left V 4 bases short and J 8 bases short, with 20 bases between. The CDR3 is made up of 16 amino acids. The germline V gene has CDR1 MNHEY and CDR2 SMNVEV (reference sequence).

This chain links TRBV7-2 with TRBJ1-4; maybe TRBD1 (6 bases). The V gene lost 3 bases and the J gene lost 7 bases, with 12 bases spanning the gap. The CDR3 is made up of 14 amino acids. Germline V gene sequence: CDR1 SGHTA, CDR2 FQGNSA. CDR3 sequence (DNA): TGTGCCAGCAGCTTTCAACAGGGCGTTGAAAAACTGTTTTTT. This gives the protein CASSFQQGVEKLFF.

The J gene is TRBJ2-2, the V gene TRBV2; 7 bases fit TRBD1. The CDR3 extends over 14 amino acids. After removal of 6 bases from V and 7 bases from J, the junction contained 8 bases not matched to a gene. The germline gives CDR1 SNHLY, CDR2 FYNNEI. This CDR3 reads CASRDGTVLGELFF. CDR3 in DNA: TGTGCCAGCAGGGACGGGACAGTGCTCGGGGAGCTGTTTTTT.

The gene calls are TRBV6-2 or TRBV6-3 and TRBJ1-2, with D tentatively TRBD1 (5 bases). Per germline, CDR1 MNHEY and CDR2 SVGEGT. Between the trimmed V and J ends, which lost 6 bases and 8 bases, there was a span of 13 bases. CDR3 length: 12 residues. DNA for the CDR3: TGTGCCAGCAGCATAGGACCAGGGGGCTACACCTTC. Its translation: CASSIGPGGYTF.

The J gene is TRBJ1-4, the V gene TRBV28; unclear D gene. The CDR3 is 14 amino acids. The V gene lost 6 bases and the J gene lost 11 bases, with 19 bases spanning the gap. Germline-derived CDR1 and CDR2 are MDHEN and SYDVKM. The CDR3 nucleotides read TGTGCCAGCAGACCCGGGTCCTCACGGGAGAAACTGTTTTTT. It codes for CASRPGSSREKLFF.

The chain combines TRBV2 with TRBJ2-7, with 12 bases fitting TRBD2. The length of the CDR3 is 15 residues. Germline V gene lookup returns CDR1 SNHLY and CDR2 FYNNEI. Trimming took 6 bases from V and 5 from J; bases not matched to a gene: 8. CDR3 coding DNA: TGTGCCAGCAGCGGTCTAGCGGGGGGGCTCCACGAGCAGTACTTC. Translating gives CASSGLAGGLHEQYF.

This chain links TRBV5-4 with TRBJ2-2, with 13 bases matching TRBD2. There are 18 residues in the CDR3. The V segment lost 4 bases and the J segment 1 base; nucleotides outside the gene matches: 7. CDR1 SGHNT and CDR2 YYREEE come from the germline V gene (reference sequence). The CDR3 is CASSGGLAGNLNTGELFF. The CDR3 DNA is TGTGCCAGCAGCGGGGGACTAGCGGGGAACTTGAACACCGGGGAGCTGTTTTTT.